This is a list of T cell receptor beta chains from one sample in a study of cytomegalovirus exposure and HLA in healthy donors. Measured with immunoSEQ multiplex PCR; TCRdb has only the in-frame clones, and not every one. Of about 92,000 clones in the sample, 84% are singletons; the top ten hold 5.5% to 6.5%. Sequenced: PBMCs. These receptors originate from a woman aged 18-29 years in good health and CMV-seropositive. CDR3s include the opening cysteine and the closing phenylalanine or tryptophan. A D gene is named only where the DNA matches it firmly. Clone size appears in some rows only: once, few, many, or a class for an expanded clone.

-	-	TRBJ2-7	TRBV6-1	TGTGCCAGCAGTGAGCAGGGCCCCTACGAGCAGTACTTC	CASSEQGPYEQYF
once	-	TRBJ1-5	TRBV30	TGTGCCTGCCAGGTGGATAGCAATCAGCCCCAGCATTTT	CACQVDSNQPQHF
-	-	TRBJ1-1	TRBV6-5	TGTGCCAGCAGACGCGACAGGAACACTGAAGCTTTCTTT	CASRRDRNTEAFF
-	TRBD2	TRBJ2-3	TRBV11-2	TGTGCCAGCAGACGAAATATAGCGGGAGGGGATACGCAGTATTTT	CASRRNIAGGDTQYF
-	TRBD1	TRBJ1-2	TRBV5-6	TGTGCCAGCAGCGCCGGGACAGGGAATGGCTACACCTTC	CASSAGTGNGYTF
few	TRBD1	TRBJ1-4	TRBV19	TGTGCCAGTGGACAGGGTTGGAATGAAAAACTGTTTTTT	CASGQGWNEKLFF
once	-	TRBJ1-4	TRBV6-5	TGTGCCAGCAGTTACTCTAGAGGAGGCGGAAAACTGTTTTTT	CASSYSRGGGKLFF
-	TRBD1	TRBJ1-1	TRBV7-3	TGTGCCAGCAGCTCCGGACAGGGTCCCTACACTGAAGCTTTCTTT	CASSSGQGPYTEAFF
-	-	TRBJ2-1	TRBV25-1	TGTGCCAGCAGTGACGGTCAGCAGTTCTTC	CASSDGQQFF
-	-	TRBJ1-2	TRBV27	TGTGCCAGCAGTTTAGAATGGGCGGGGGTGCATGGCTACACCTTC	CASSLEWAGVHGYTF
-	TRBD1	TRBJ1-2	TRBV6-5	TGTGCCAGCAGTTCCAGGACAGGGGGCGCTGGCTATGGCTACACCTTC	CASSSRTGGAGYGYTF
few	TRBD1	TRBJ1-4	TRBV5-4	TGTGCCAGCAGCCCGGGACAGGGCTTCAGTCGTGAAAAACTGTTTTTT	CASSPGQGFSREKLFF
few	-	TRBJ1-4	TRBV28	TGTGCCAGCAGGCGGGGACCCCAGAATGAAAAACTGTTTTTT	CASRRGPQNEKLFF
-	-	TRBJ1-4	TRBV10-1	TGCGCCAGCAGTGAGACGGTTAATGAAAAACTGTTTTTT	CASSETVNEKLFF
-	-	TRBJ1-5	TRBV30	TGTGCCTGGAGTGCGGACAGCCTTTTTTTCCCCCAGCATTTT	CAWSADSLFFPQHF
-	-	TRBJ1-2	TRBV29-1	TGCAGCGTTGAAGATCTTTCGGGGGACTATGGCTACACCTTC	CSVEDLSGDYGYTF
-	TRBD2	TRBJ2-1	TRBV6-4	TGTGCCAGCAGTGATCTCAGCGGGAGTTGTTACAATGAGCAGTTCTTC	CASSDLSGSCYNEQFF
-	TRBD1	TRBJ2-5	TRBV6-1	TGTGCCACCCGGATCGGACAGGGAGAAGAGACCCAGTACTTC	CATRIGQGEETQYF
-	TRBD1	TRBJ2-2	TRBV5-4	TGTGCCAGCAGCTCGCTCCGGGACAGGGTCACCGGGGAGCTGTTTTTT	CASSSLRDRVTGELFF
medium-sized	-	TRBJ2-5	TRBV5-4	TGTGCCAGCAGCTTGTTAGATCCGGAGACCCAGTACTTC	CASSLLDPETQYF
-	TRBD2	TRBJ2-1	TRBV27	TGTGCCACAAGCGGGAGCCCTTACAATGAGCAGTTCTTC	CATSGSPYNEQFF
-	-	TRBJ2-1	TRBV19	TGTGCCAGTAGTACATACAGTGCTATATACAATGAGCAGTTCTTC	CASSTYSAIYNEQFF
-	-	TRBJ1-5	TRBV27	TGTGCCAGCAGTTCAGGGGTGAATAGCAATCAGCCCCAGCATTTT	CASSSGVNSNQPQHF
-	TRBD1	TRBJ2-1	TRBV13	TGTGCCAGCAGCTTAGCGTTAGCCAGGGGGCTGGGTCGTGCCTACAATGAGCAGTTCTTC	CASSLALARGLGRAYNEQFF
-	TRBD2	TRBJ2-5	TRBV19	TGTGCCAGTAGTATCGGAGCGGGGGGGAAAGAGACCCAGTACTTC	CASSIGAGGKETQYF
-	-	TRBJ1-2	TRBV5-1	TGCGCCAGCAGCTGGGGAGACTCCCCGCAGGGCTACACCTTC	CASSWGDSPQGYTF
-	-	TRBJ2-5	TRBV15	TGTGCCACCAGCAGAGATCCTGTAGAGACCCAGTACTTC	CATSRDPVETQYF
few	TRBD1	TRBJ2-7	TRBV4-1	TGCGCCAGCAGCCAAGAGTCGGGACAGCAATACGAGCAGTACTTC	CASSQESGQQYEQYF
-	-	TRBJ1-3	TRBV6-1	TGTGCCAGCAGTGAATATCAAGGGTGGGACACCTCGGCAAACTCTGGAAACACCATATATTTT	CASSEYQGWDTSANSGNTIYF
-	TRBD2	TRBJ2-2	TRBV30	TGTGCCTGGAGTGTCGGACTAGCGGGAGCCACCGGGGAGCTGTTTTTT	CAWSVGLAGATGELFF
-	TRBD1	TRBJ1-1	TRBV2	TGTGCCAGCAGTGGGGATCTGGACAGGGTTAGGGACACTGAAGCTTTCTTT	CASSGDLDRVRDTEAFF
-	TRBD1	TRBJ1-1	TRBV7-8	TGTGCCAGCAGCTTAGAAGGGACAGGGCTTGAAGCTTTCTTT	CASSLEGTGLEAFF
-	-	TRBJ1-5	TRBV7-2	TGTGCCAGCAGCCCTCGGGGGAACAATCAGCCCCAGCATTTT	CASSPRGNNQPQHF
-	TRBD1	TRBJ1-2	TRBV4-2	TGTGCCAGCAGCCAAGGAGGTGGACAGGTGCCTCTAGCTAACTATGGCTACACCTTC	CASSQGGGQVPLANYGYTF
-	-	TRBJ2-2	TRBV5-4	TGTGCCAGCAGCTTTGAGGGAGAGGCCGGGGAGCTGTTTTTT	CASSFEGEAGELFF
-	-	TRBJ2-6	TRBV4-1	TGCGCCAGCAGCCAAGGGCCCAGGGGCCCTAAGATCTCTGGGGCCAACGTCCTGACTTTC	CASSQGPRGPKISGANVLTF
-	-	TRBJ2-7	TRBV11-2	TGTGCCAGCAGCTCGCCTTACAGCTCCTACGAGCAGTACTTC	CASSSPYSSYEQYF
-	-	TRBJ1-4	TRBV12-5	TGTGCTAGTGGTTTGCCCAACAGGTTGGTAAATGAAAAACTGTTTTTT	CASGLPNRLVNEKLFF
-	-	TRBJ2-5	TRBV5-4	TGTGCCACCACAGGGATACAAGAGACCCAGTACTTC	CATTGIQETQYF
few	-	TRBJ1-1	TRBV6-5	TGTGCCAGCAGTTCCGTACTAGGGCTGAACACTGAAGCTTTCTTT	CASSSVLGLNTEAFF
-	-	TRBJ2-7	TRBV5-1	TGCGCCAGCGGGGGCCAGCCAGGGGAACCCTACGAGCAGTACTTC	CASGGQPGEPYEQYF
-	TRBD2	TRBJ2-5	TRBV5-1	TGCGCCAGCAGCTTTAGCGGGGCCATCCAAGAGACCCAGTACTTC	CASSFSGAIQETQYF